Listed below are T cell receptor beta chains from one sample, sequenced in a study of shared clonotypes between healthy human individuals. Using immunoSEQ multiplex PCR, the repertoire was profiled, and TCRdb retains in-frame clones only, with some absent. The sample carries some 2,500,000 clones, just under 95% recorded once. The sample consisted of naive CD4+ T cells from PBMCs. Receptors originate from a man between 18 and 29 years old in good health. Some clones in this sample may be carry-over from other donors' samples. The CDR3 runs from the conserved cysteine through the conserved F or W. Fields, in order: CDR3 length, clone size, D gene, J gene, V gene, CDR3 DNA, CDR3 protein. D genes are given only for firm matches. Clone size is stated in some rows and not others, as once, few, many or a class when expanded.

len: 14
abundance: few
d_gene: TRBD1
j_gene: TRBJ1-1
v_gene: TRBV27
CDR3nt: TGTGCCAGCGGACGAACCGGGACAGGGGGTTCAGCTTTCTTT
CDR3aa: CASGRTGTGGSAFF

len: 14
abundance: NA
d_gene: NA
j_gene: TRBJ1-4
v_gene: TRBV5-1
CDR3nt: TGCGCCAGCAGACTGGGGGGTTCTAATGAAAAACTGTTTTTT
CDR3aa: CASRLGGSNEKLFF

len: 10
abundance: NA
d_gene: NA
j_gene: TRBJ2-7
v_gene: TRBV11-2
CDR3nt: TGTGCCAGCAGCAACTACGAGCAGTACTTC
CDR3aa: CASSNYEQYF

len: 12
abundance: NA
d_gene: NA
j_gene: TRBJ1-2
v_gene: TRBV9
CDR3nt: TGTGCCAGCAGCCCCCGTGGCTATGGCTACACCTTC
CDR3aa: CASSPRGYGYTF

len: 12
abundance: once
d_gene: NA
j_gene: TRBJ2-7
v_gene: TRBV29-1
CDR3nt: TGCAGCGTTGTGAGTCCGTCGGGCGAGCAGTACTTC
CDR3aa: CSVVSPSGEQYF

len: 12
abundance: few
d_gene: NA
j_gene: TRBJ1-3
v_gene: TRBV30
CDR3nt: TGTGCCTGGAGAGAGGGGTTAAACACCATATATTTT
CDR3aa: CAWREGLNTIYF

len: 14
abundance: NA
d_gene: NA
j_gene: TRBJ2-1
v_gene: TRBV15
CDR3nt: TGTGCCACCAGCAGAAACTACGTCTACAATGAGCAGTTCTTC
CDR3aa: CATSRNYVYNEQFF

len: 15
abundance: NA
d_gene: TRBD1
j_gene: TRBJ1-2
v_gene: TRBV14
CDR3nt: TGTGCCAGCAGCCAAGATGAGAGGGGGCTCTATGGCTACACCTTC
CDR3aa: CASSQDERGLYGYTF

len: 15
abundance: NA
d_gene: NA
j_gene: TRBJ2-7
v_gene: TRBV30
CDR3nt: TGTGCCTGGAGTCCGAGACAGCTCCTCTCCTACGAGCAGTACTTC
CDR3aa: CAWSPRQLLSYEQYF

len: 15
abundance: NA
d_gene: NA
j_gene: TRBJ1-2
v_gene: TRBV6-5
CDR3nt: TGTGCCAGCAGTTACTCGTCCGGGGGCGTTTTTGGCTACACCTTC
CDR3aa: CASSYSSGGVFGYTF